This T cell receptor (beta chain) was identified during a study of shared T cell receptors in the human thymus. Here immunoSEQ multiplex PCR was the method, and the copy in TCRdb shows in-frame clones only, minus some. This table holds hundreds of thousands of clones, about 90% found once. Deletions cut 5 bases from V and 0 bases from J, with 16 bases between. CDR3 length: 16 amino acids. The V gene's germline CDR1 is LNHDA and CDR2 SQIVND (reference sequence). These data were also filed under a second study, of human thymus T cells. From that paper: Each of the donors was a healthy Finnish infant who was undergoing open corrective cardiac surgery for congenital heart defects. The thymus tissue came from resections taken during corrective heart surgery. It looked as if thymic and blood repertoires used V and J genes in a biased way. Thymic repertoires overlap heavily among unrelated individuals, related research has reported.

The sample was thymocytes. This receptor was identified in a boy less than two years old with a congenital heart defect. The rearrangement uses TRBV19 and TRBJ1-1; D call uncertain. The CDR3 loop reads CASSPDQDLMNTEAFF. The DNA of the CDR3 is TGTGCCAGTAGTCCAGACCAGGATCTAATGAACACTGAAGCTTTCTTT.